Listed below are T cell receptor beta chains from one sample, sequenced in a study of blood T cell repertoires in COVID-19. Libraries were prepared by immunoSEQ multiplex PCR; TCRdb keeps only in-frame clonotypes and omits some of them. In the table there are about 160,000 clones, 85% of which are singletons. Material: peripheral blood. These receptors originate from a man aged 35-49 years with acute or convalescent COVID-19. Both conserved end residues are part of each CDR3.

TRBV29-1	TRBJ2-5	CSAKGLEMGMLETQYF
TRBV29-1	TRBJ1-3	CSVGGGTGNTIYF
TRBV19	TRBJ1-4	CASRLQGGEEKLFF
TRBV12-3/TRBV12-4	TRBJ2-5	CASCPGQETQYF
TRBV30	TRBJ1-3	CAWSPPGFSGNTIYF
TRBV4-2	TRBJ2-1	CASSQENRFGEQFF
TRBV29-1	TRBJ1-3	CSVLGLSTDGNTIYF
TRBV4-1	TRBJ2-1	CASSHPSGGASNEQFF
TRBV7-2	TRBJ2-7	CASSSKLKQYF
TRBV5-4	TRBJ1-1	CASSLLAGEAFF
TRBV2	TRBJ1-3	CASSALTVSGNTIYF
TRBV29-1	TRBJ2-7	CSASRDGGGEQYF
TRBV6-2/TRBV6-3	TRBJ2-7	CASSYSGGSYEQYF
TRBV24-1	TRBJ2-7	CATSDSSQGIRECEQYF
TRBV20-1	TRBJ2-5	CSAWHQETQYF
TRBV3-1/TRBV3-2	TRBJ1-5	CASSLARTGNQPQHF
TRBV7-9	TRBJ1-1	CASSLAQGKNTEAFF
TRBV7-2	TRBJ1-1	CASSLTRRNTEAFF
TRBV7-8	TRBJ1-1	CASSFLTGGRGTEAFF
TRBV5-1	TRBJ1-6	CASSLGGDAYNSPLHF
TRBV5-1	TRBJ1-4	CASSPGTAATNEKLFF
TRBV4-1	TRBJ1-1	CASSQVGEQGAFF
TRBV4-2	TRBJ2-1	CASSLALGTPGAYNEQFF
TRBV7-9	TRBJ2-3	CASSSRRGTDTQYF
TRBV3-1/TRBV3-2	TRBJ2-1	CASSQGDFVWLEQFF
TRBV12-3/TRBV12-4	TRBJ1-2	CASRDRGRGYTF
TRBV5-1	TRBJ2-1	CASSFVAGWHNEQFF
TRBV5-4	TRBJ2-7	CASSLGQSYEQYF
TRBV5-1	TRBJ1-2	CASSYAGDNGYTF
TRBV29-1	TRBJ2-3	CSFKQGQRTDTQYF
TRBV7-2	TRBJ2-7	CASSLFATGTLREQYF
TRBV4-1	TRBJ1-2	CASSPLSGNSGSLWFHYTF
TRBV29-1	TRBJ1-3	CSVGDSVGNTIYF
TRBV10-2	TRBJ2-5	CASSESKGAGSETQYF
TRBV7-2	TRBJ2-3	CASSLGLAGVDTQYF
TRBV5-5	TRBJ1-1	CASSLMGLNTEAFF
TRBV6-5	TRBJ2-6	CASSDSSVGANVLTF
TRBV10-3	TRBJ2-1	CAQGPTDNEQFF
TRBV5-1	TRBJ1-5	CASSDGGPDQPQHF
TRBV5-6	TRBJ1-1	CASSFGTGNTPEAFF
TRBV4-3	TRBJ1-2	CASSQAWGTSNGYTF
TRBV5-5	TRBJ1-4	CASSLALGAREKLFF
TRBV19	TRBJ1-2	CASSMGDTNYGYTF
TRBV6-1	TRBJ2-6	CASSEGASGANVLTF
TRBV11-2	TRBJ2-7	CASSYRDRPYEQYF
TRBV4-3	TRBJ2-7	CASSQDWAGPLYEQYF
TRBV2	TRBJ2-7	CASELAGLGSYEQYF
TRBV6-5	TRBJ2-7	CASSTPGGEQYF
TRBV5-1	TRBJ2-5	CASRRKDGVQETQYF
TRBV19	TRBJ1-4	CASSMLTGEKLFF
TRBV7-9	TRBJ1-1	CASSQGQGAIGGTEAFF
TRBV28	TRBJ2-1	CASSLNRRVYNEQFF
TRBV6-1	TRBJ2-1	CASSEIAGSYNEQFF
TRBV7-6	TRBJ1-6	CASSLEGGRNSPLHF
TRBV2	TRBJ1-2	CASSASGTGEGYTF
TRBV10-3	TRBJ2-3	CAIRVEGAADTQYF
TRBV27	TRBJ2-2	CASSLLGQGSGELFF
TRBV10-3	TRBJ1-1	CATAFRNDRPLNTEAFF
TRBV2	TRBJ2-7	CASSETGFNYEQYF